This TCR beta chain was recorded in a study of shared clonotypes between healthy human individuals. Study findings and constraints: Non-shared clonotypes displayed generation probabilities falling below those of clonotypes present in all four donors.

Germline V gene lookup returns CDR1 MNHEY and CDR2 SVGAGI. CDR3 length equals 14 residues. V was clipped by 8 bases and J by 2 bases, with 14 bases between them. TCRdb's copy holds only in-frame clones and misses some; the assay was immunoSEQ multiplex PCR. The table includes around 1,000,000 clones, roughly 77% detected once. Donors were healthy HIV-negative adults without recently reported acute infections or vaccinations. This clone was seen a single time. Its target is not known. The genes are TRBV6-5 and TRBJ2-3, with D possibly matching TRBD2 (5 bases). This receptor was obtained from a man younger than 30 in good health. Some clones in this sample may be carry-over from other donors' samples. The sequenced sample was memory CD4+ T cells from PBMCs. The subset is: CD45RA-negative fraction. The CDR3 bases are TGTGCCAGCGCAGCGGACTCCTACACAGATACGCAGTATTTT. Amino acid sequence: CASAADSYTDTQYF.